This entry lists 13 T cell receptor beta chains sequenced from one sample in a study of Ad26.COV2.S vaccination and SARS-CoV-2 variants (dated by TCRdb to about 2021). What this sample's treatment or condition label stands for: about 20 received Ad26.COV2.S at low or high dose, single or two shots; about 5 received placebo; per-sample allocation not given. Repertoires of vaccine and placebo recipients were sequenced from samples taken on day 63 after the first injection. The library was made by the immunoSEQ multiplex PCR assay. TCRdb limited this immuneACCESS table to in-frame rearrangements with V and J called. A share of clones is missing; checked studies link under half to unresolved V genes, and the rest is unexplained. This sample gives about 250,000 clones in total; about 89% of them show up just once. The top ten clones comprise roughly 3.5% of the sample. The source material was peripheral blood, sampled in a trial of Ad26.COV2.S vaccine versus placebo. The source of these receptors is a person between 18 and 65 years old who received the Ad26.COV2.S COVID-19 vaccine or a placebo.

This clone was detected once. The chain couples TRBV5-1 to TRBJ2-3, with TRBD1 matching 9 bases. The CDR3 sequence is 16 residues long. Germline assignment: CDR1 SGHRS and CDR2 YFSETQ. J was trimmed by 6 bases and V by 3 bases; bases with no gene match: 11. CDR3 DNA sequence: TGCGCCAGCAGCTGGCTTACAGGGGGCTCCGGGGATACGCAGTATTTT. This codes for CASSWLTGGSGDTQYF.

The J gene is TRBJ1-3, the V gene TRBV5-1; 9 nucleotides agree with TRBD1. The germline CDR1 and CDR2 sequences are SGHRS and YFSETQ. CDR3 length: 15 residues. The J segment lost 6 bases and the V segment lost 1 base, leaving 5 bases of the junction unmatched. CDR3 sequence (DNA): TGCGCCAGCAGCTTGACAGGGGGCGGAGAAAACACCATATATTTT. Protein: CASSLTGGGENTIYF.

The chain has TRBV18 and TRBJ1-1; 7 nucleotides agree with TRBD1. CDR3 length equals 14 residues. Losses at the gene ends were 5 bases for V and 3 bases for J; bases not matched to a gene: 6. The V gene's germline CDR1 is KGHSH and CDR2 LQKENI. The CDR3 bases are TGTGCCAGCTCATGGGACAGACCGGACACTGAAGCTTTCTTT. It codes for CASSWDRPDTEAFF. Full variable domain (remainder filled in from reference TRBV18 and TRBJ1-1): NAGVMQNPRHLVRRRGQEARLRCSPMKGHSHVYWYRQLPEEGLKFMVYLQKENIIDESGMPKERFSAEFPKEGPSILRIQQVVRGDSAAYFCASSWDRPDTEAFFGQGTRLTVV.

This rearrangement joins TRBV11-2 to TRBJ2-3, with 7 nucleotides matching TRBD2. Germline lookup yields CDR1 SGHAT and CDR2 FQNNGV. This CDR3 spans 15 amino acids. V shed 5 bases and J 2 bases; nucleotides not matched to a gene: 7. CDR3 sequence: CASSAGTTHTDTQYF. For the CDR3, the DNA is TGTGCCAGCAGCGCTGGGACTACCCACACAGATACGCAGTATTTT.

This clone was seen only a few times. This rearrangement joins TRBV10-3 to TRBJ1-3; TRBD1 matches 7 bases. This CDR3 has 17 residues. Looked up from germline, CDR1 is ENHRY and CDR2 is SYGVKD. Trimming cost V 3 bases and J 0 bases; bases outside gene matches: 8. The CDR3, as DNA: TGTGCCATCAGTGATCTCTCTACAGGGGTCTCTGGAAACACCATATATTTT. Translation: CAISDLSTGVSGNTIYF.

The rearrangement joins TRBV6-5 to TRBJ1-2; D is ambiguous. Germline V lookup: CDR1 MNHEY, CDR2 SVGAGI. V was pared by 0 bases and J by 2 bases, with 7 bases between. There are 14 residues in the CDR3. The CDR3 sequence: CASSYSGGNYGYTF. The CDR3 coding sequence is TGTGCCAGCAGTTACTCGGGCGGAAACTATGGCTACACCTTC.

The genes are TRBV25-1 and TRBJ1-1; no reliable D call. Germline CDR1 and CDR2: MGHDK and SYGVNS. The CDR3 has 15 residues. The ends were cut back, 4 bases at V and 1 base at J, with 13 bases in the middle. Here the CDR3 DNA reads TGTGCCAGCAGTGTGCTCGGGCGGCAGAACACTGAAGCTTTCTTT. Translated, it gives CASSVLGRQNTEAFF.

With respect to this clone: Distinct nucleotide sequences in the sample also encode this CDR3. This sequence joins TRBV28 and TRBJ1-5, with D uncertain. This CDR3 is 11 amino acids long. CDR1 is MDHEN, CDR2 SYDVKM, per germline. V lost 6 bases and J 4 bases, leaving 4 bases between the germline ends. CDR3 DNA: TGTGCCAGCAGCGTTAATCAGCCCCAGCATTTT. Translation: CASSVNQPQHF.

The chain joins TRBV5-1 to TRBJ1-2; possible D gene TRBD1, 6 bases. V was trimmed by 0 bases and J by 3 bases, leaving 6 bases between them. This CDR3 spans 13 amino acids. The germline V gene encodes CDR1 SGHRS and CDR2 YFSETQ. This CDR3 reads CASSLGGHYGYTF. The CDR3, as DNA: TGCGCCAGCAGCTTGGGGGGGCACTATGGCTACACCTTC.

This chain uses TRBV4-2 with TRBJ2-5, with 14 bases fitting TRBD2. Germline loops: CDR1 LGHNA, CDR2 YNFKEQ. This CDR3 comprises 16 residues. The junction had 6 bases not matched to a gene; V was cut back by 4 bases and J by 5 bases. CDR3: CASSRLAGGLEETQYF. The CDR3 DNA follows: TGTGCCAGCAGCCGACTAGCGGGGGGGCTGGAGGAGACCCAGTACTTC.

The rearrangement joins TRBV6-4 to TRBJ2-3; no definite D call. The CDR3 consists of 13 residues. V was pared by 5 bases and J by 2 bases, with 8 bases between. In germline, CDR1 is MRHNA, CDR2 SNTAGT. The CDR3 coding sequence is TGTGCCAGCAGTCGCTCTACCACAGATACGCAGTATTTT. This sequence encodes CASSRSTTDTQYF.

The J gene is TRBJ1-2, the V gene TRBV7-2; D perhaps matches TRBD1 (6 bases). CDR1 and CDR2 (germline): SGHTA, FQGNSA. Between the trimmed V and J ends, which lost 2 bases and 6 bases, there was a span of 25 bases. This CDR3 region has 18 residues. CDR3 nucleotide sequence: TGTGCCAGCAGCTTAAACGCGGCACAGGGAAGATTCCTCGATGGCTACACCTTC. Encoded protein: CASSLNAAQGRFLDGYTF.

The chain joins TRBV19 to TRBJ1-2; 8 nucleotides line up with TRBD1. The CDR3 has 15 residues. Losses at the gene ends were 5 bases for V and 8 bases for J; bases not matched to a gene: 13. Germline V CDR1 and CDR2: LNHDA, SQIVND (reference sequence). CDR3 amino acids: CASSPMTGATRGYTF. CDR3 sequence (DNA): TGTGCCAGTAGTCCGATGACAGGGGCGACGAGGGGCTACACCTTC.